Listed here are 2 T cell receptor beta chains from one sample, sequenced in a study of lymphopenia after photon versus proton radiotherapy. Assay: immunoSEQ multiplex PCR; the TCRdb copy retains only in-frame clones and omits some. The sample carries roughly 35,000 clones, approximately 81% recorded once. The sequences come from peripheral blood, collected from a patient treated with photon-based radiotherapy. The receptors derive from a man between 50 and 59 years old with gastric cancer.

The chain links TRBV5-1 to TRBJ2-5, with D perhaps assigned TRBD1 or TRBD2 (5 bases each). The CDR3 contains 15 residues. With 0 bases removed from V and 2 bases from J, the gap between germline ends came to 11 bases. Germline V gives CDR1 SGHRS, CDR2 YFSETQ. CDR3 bases: TGCGCCAGCAGCTTGGGAGGGACGCCACAAGAGACCCAGTACTTC. It codes for CASSLGGTPQETQYF.

This chain connects TRBV4-1 to TRBJ2-5, with D hard to call. Germline V gene lookup returns CDR1 MGHRA and CDR2 YSYEKL. The CDR3 runs to 13 residues. V was pared by 4 bases and J by 2 bases, with 8 bases between. Here the CDR3 reads CASSRGPQETQYF. DNA for the CDR3: TGCGCCAGCAGCCGCGGACCGCAAGAGACCCAGTACTTC.